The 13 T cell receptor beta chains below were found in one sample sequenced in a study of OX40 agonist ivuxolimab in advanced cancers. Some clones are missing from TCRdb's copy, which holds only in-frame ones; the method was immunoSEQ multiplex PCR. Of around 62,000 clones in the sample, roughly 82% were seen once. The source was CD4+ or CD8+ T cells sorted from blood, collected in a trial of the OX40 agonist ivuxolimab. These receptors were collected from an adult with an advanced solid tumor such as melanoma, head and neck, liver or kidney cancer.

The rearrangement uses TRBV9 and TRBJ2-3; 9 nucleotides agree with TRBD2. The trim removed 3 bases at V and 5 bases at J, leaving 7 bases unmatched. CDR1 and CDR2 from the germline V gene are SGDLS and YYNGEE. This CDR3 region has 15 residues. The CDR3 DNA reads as TGTGCCAGCAGCGCCGTTTCTAGCGGGAAAGATACGCAGTATTTT. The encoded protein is CASSAVSSGKDTQYF.

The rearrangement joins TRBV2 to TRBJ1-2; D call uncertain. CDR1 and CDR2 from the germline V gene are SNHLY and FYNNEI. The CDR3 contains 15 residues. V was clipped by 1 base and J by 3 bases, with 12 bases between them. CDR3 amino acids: CASSEGWGRDYGYTF. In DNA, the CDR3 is TGTGCCAGCAGTGAAGGGTGGGGTCGAGACTATGGCTACACCTTC.

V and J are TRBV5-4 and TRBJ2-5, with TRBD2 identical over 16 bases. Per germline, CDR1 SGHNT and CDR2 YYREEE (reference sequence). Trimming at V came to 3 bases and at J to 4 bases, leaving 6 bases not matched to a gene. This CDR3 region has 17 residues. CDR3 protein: CASSWGLAGGPLETQYF. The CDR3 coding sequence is TGTGCCAGCAGCTGGGGACTAGCGGGAGGGCCCCTAGAGACCCAGTACTTC.

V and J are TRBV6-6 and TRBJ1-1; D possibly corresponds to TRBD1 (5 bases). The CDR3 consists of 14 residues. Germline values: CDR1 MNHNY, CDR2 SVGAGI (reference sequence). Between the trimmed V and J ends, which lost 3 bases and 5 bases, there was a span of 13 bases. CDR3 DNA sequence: TGTGCCAGCAGTTATCGGGGGAGAGAGACTGAAGCTTTCTTT. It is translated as CASSYRGRETEAFF.

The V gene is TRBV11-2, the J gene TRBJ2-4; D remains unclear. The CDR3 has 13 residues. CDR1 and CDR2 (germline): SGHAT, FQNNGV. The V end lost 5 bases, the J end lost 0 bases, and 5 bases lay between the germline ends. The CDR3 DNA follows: TGTGCCAGCAGCATTGAAGCCAAAAACATTCAGTACTTC. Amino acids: CASSIEAKNIQYF.

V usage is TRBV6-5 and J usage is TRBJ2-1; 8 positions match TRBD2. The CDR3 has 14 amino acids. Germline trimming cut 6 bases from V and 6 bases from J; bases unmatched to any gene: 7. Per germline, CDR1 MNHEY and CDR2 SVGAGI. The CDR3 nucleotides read TGTGCCAGCAGGGCTTCCGGGACTAGCAATGAGCAGTTCTTC. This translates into CASRASGTSNEQFF.

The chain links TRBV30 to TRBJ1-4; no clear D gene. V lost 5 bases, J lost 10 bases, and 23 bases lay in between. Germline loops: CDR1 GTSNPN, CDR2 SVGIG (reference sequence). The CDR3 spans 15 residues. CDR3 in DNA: TGTGCCTGGGGACCCCCTTCTGCAGGCTGGAGAAAACTGTTTTTT. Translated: CAWGPPSAGWRKLFF.

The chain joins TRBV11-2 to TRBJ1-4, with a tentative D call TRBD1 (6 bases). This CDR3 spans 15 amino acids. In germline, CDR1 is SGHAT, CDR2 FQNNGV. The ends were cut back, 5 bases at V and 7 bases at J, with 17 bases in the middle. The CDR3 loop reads CASSLSQGIIEKLFF. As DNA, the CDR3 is TGTGCCAGCAGCCTAAGCCAGGGGATCATTGAAAAACTGTTTTTT.

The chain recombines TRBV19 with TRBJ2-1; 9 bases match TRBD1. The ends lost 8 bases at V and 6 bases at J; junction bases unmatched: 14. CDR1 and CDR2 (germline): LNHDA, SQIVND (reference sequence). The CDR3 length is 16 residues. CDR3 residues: CASAPPGTGPGNEQFF. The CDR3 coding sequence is TGTGCCAGTGCCCCCCCTGGGACAGGGCCGGGCAATGAGCAGTTCTTC. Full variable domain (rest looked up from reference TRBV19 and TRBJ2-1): DGGITQSPKYLFRKEGQNVTLSCEQNLNHDAMYWYRQDPGQGLRLIYYSQIVNDFQKGDIAEGYSVSREKKESFPLTVTSAQKNPTAFYLCASAPPGTGPGNEQFFGPGTRLTVL.

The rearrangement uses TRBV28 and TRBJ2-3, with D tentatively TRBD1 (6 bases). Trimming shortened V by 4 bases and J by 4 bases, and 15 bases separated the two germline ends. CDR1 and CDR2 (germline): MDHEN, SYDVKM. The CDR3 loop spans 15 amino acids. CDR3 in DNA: TGTGCCAGCAGTTCCCCGGGCCCAGGGGCAGATACGCAGTATTTT. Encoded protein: CASSSPGPGADTQYF.

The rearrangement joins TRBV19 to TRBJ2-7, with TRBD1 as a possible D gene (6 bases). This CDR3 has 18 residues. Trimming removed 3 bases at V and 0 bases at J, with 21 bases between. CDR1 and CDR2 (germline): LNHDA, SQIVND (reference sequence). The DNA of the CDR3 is TGTGCCAGTAGTATCCATTCTGATGACAGGACCTTCTCCTACGAGCAGTACTTC. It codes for CASSIHSDDRTFSYEQYF.

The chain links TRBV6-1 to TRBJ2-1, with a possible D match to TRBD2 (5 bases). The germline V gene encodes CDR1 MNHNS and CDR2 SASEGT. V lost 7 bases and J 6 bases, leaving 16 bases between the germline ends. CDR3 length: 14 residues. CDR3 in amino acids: CASMGLANINEQFF. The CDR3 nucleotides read TGTGCCAGCATGGGCCTAGCTAATATCAATGAGCAGTTCTTC.

The DNA of the CDR3 is TGCGCCAGCAGCTTGGAGGGGGCCAGCGGCTACACCTTC. Translating it yields CASSLEGASGYTF. The gene calls are TRBV5-1 and TRBJ1-2, with 7 bases identical to TRBD1. Germline CDR1 reads SGHRS; CDR2 reads YFSETQ. This CDR3 contains 13 residues. J was trimmed by 8 bases and V by 0 bases; bases with no gene match: 4.